Each of the 2 T cell receptor beta chains below was sequenced from the same sample in a study of blood T cells in healthy people across ages. The second PCR ran roughly 6 to 12 cycles with a sample-barcoded 5' primer and J-beta primers. TCRdb redid the calling of the 5' RACE reads with MiXCR, one entry per CDR3 protein. The table has 800,000 or so distinct CDR3 sequences, less than 80% seen once. Sequencing was carried out using blood. The source of these receptors is a man aged 25 to 40 in good health.

The chain uses TRBV10-3 and TRBJ2-5; no firm D call. Germline V lookup: CDR1 ENHRY, CDR2 SYGVKD. The CDR3 totals 13 residues. Trimming stripped 6 bases from V and 5 bases from J, with 13 bases between. The CDR3 region is CAISLELVETQYF. The DNA for the CDR3 is TGTGCCATCAGCTTAGAGCTAGTGGAGACCCAGTACTTC.

This chain uses TRBV27 with TRBJ2-3; D is possibly TRBD1 (6 bases). Germline CDR1 and CDR2: MNHEY and SMNVEV (reference sequence). The CDR3 has 15 residues. The ends were cut back, 6 bases at V and 3 bases at J, with 16 bases in the middle. As DNA, the CDR3 is TGTGCCAGCAGCCCATACAGGGTGGGGACAGATACGCAGTATTTT. This gives the protein CASSPYRVGTDTQYF.